One and the same sample provided the 15 T cell receptor beta chains below, sequenced in a study of tumor-infiltrating lymphocytes in localized non-small cell lung cancer. This table comes from immunoSEQ multiplex PCR, and its TCRdb copy is limited to in-frame clones, with some not included. The sample comprises several thousand clones, just under 75% of which are singletons, and about 32% rests with the top ten. The sequencing input was lung tumor tissue. These receptors originate from a human donor with non-small cell lung cancer.

The chain has TRBV4-3 and TRBJ1-2, with 8 bases identical to TRBD1. CDR3 size: 15 residues. J lost 5 bases, V lost 0 bases, and 5 bases had no gene match. Germline loops: CDR1 LGHNA, CDR2 YSLEER. CDR3 amino acids: CASSQDSNRGYGYTF. The CDR3 bases are TGCGCCAGCAGCCAAGATTCAAACAGGGGGTATGGCTACACCTTC.

The V call is TRBV11-2, the J call TRBJ1-1; 9 bases map to TRBD1. Germline V gene sequence: CDR1 SGHAT, CDR2 FQNNGV. The V segment lost 0 bases and the J segment 8 bases; nucleotides outside the gene matches: 4. CDR3 length: 14 residues. CDR3 residues: CASSLEGGTGEAFF. The CDR3 DNA reads TGTGCCAGCAGCTTAGAGGGGGGGACAGGGGAAGCTTTCTTT. The variable domain in full, completed from reference TRBV11-2 and TRBJ1-1, reads EAGVAQSPRYKIIEKRQSVAFWCNPISGHATLYWYQQILGQGPKLLIQFQNNGVVDDSQLPKDRFSAERLKGVDSTLKIQPAKLEDSAVYLCASSLEGGTGEAFFGQGTRLTVV.

The chain links TRBV7-9 to TRBJ2-7, with no clear D. The length of the CDR3 is 12 residues. The germline gives CDR1 SEHNR, CDR2 FQNEAQ (reference sequence). V lost 3 bases and J lost 3, with 6 bases in between. The CDR3 loop reads CASSLGFYEQYF. In DNA form, the CDR3 reads TGTGCCAGCAGCTTGGGATTCTACGAGCAGTACTTC.

The chain couples TRBV30 to TRBJ1-2; D might be TRBD1 (5 bases). Trimming cost V 5 bases and J 8 bases, with 21 bases left between them. Germline assignment: CDR1 GTSNPN and CDR2 SVGIG (reference sequence). This CDR3 has 14 amino acids. CDR3 DNA sequence: TGTGCCTGGGCGGGCAGGGACGAATGGCGGGGCTACACCTTC. Amino acids: CAWAGRDEWRGYTF.

The chain uses TRBV30 and TRBJ2-7; D gene unclear. This CDR3 is 14 amino acids long. Trimming pared 0 bases from V and 1 base from J, leaving 10 bases between. Germline assignment: CDR1 GTSNPN and CDR2 SVGIG (reference sequence). The CDR3 spells CAWSVPTASYEQYF. The CDR3 DNA follows: TGTGCCTGGAGTGTACCAACCGCTTCCTACGAGCAGTACTTC.

This clone was counted a single time. The V call is TRBV5-1, the J call TRBJ2-3; D remains unclear. The CDR3 is 14 amino acids. V lost 0 bases and J lost 5, with 10 bases in between. The germline V gene encodes CDR1 SGHRS and CDR2 YFSETQ. CDR3 amino acids: CASSLARPGDTQYF. The CDR3 region has the DNA TGCGCCAGCAGCTTGGCCCGACCCGGAGATACGCAGTATTTT.

This clone is a singleton in its sample. The rearrangement links TRBV27 to TRBJ1-5, with 7 positions matching TRBD1. This CDR3 region has 14 residues. After removal of 3 bases from V and 5 bases from J, the junction contained 4 bases not matched to a gene. The germline V gene has CDR1 MNHEY and CDR2 SMNVEV (reference sequence). In DNA, the CDR3 is TGTGCCAGCAGTTTGACAGGGAGCCATCAGCCCCAGCATTTT. Translated: CASSLTGSHQPQHF.

In DNA form, the CDR3 reads TGTGCCAGCTCACCATTCGCTGGGGCCGGCGGGGAGCTGTTTTTT. Translated, it gives CASSPFAGAGGELFF. The chain has TRBV18 and TRBJ2-2, with D possibly matching TRBD1 (5 bases). There are 15 residues in the CDR3. CDR1 and CDR2 (germline): KGHSH, LQKENI. Trimming cost V 2 bases and J 7 bases, with 14 bases left between them.

The J gene is TRBJ1-1, the V gene TRBV6-5; D not certain. Between the trimmed V and J ends, which lost 0 bases and 0 bases, there was a span of 5 bases. The CDR3 sequence is 14 residues long. CDR1 MNHEY and CDR2 SVGAGI come from the germline V gene. For the CDR3, the DNA is TGTGCCAGCAGTTACTCTCGACTGAACACTGAAGCTTTCTTT. It translates to CASSYSRLNTEAFF.

In this sample, this clone turned up a few times. DNA of the CDR3: TGTGCCAGCAGACGGCAGGGTAACACCTATAATTCACCCCTCCACTTT. This encodes CASRRQGNTYNSPLHF. This sequence joins TRBV5-4 and TRBJ1-6; tentative D call: TRBD1 (5 bases). Germline assignment: CDR1 SGHNT and CDR2 YYREEE (reference sequence). V was cut by 5 bases and J by 2 bases, with 14 bases left in between. This CDR3 region has 16 residues.

The J gene is TRBJ2-1, the V gene TRBV10-3; D gene ambiguous. CDR1 is ENHRY, CDR2 SYGVKD, per germline. The CDR3 sequence is 15 residues long. V was pared by 2 bases and J by 2 bases, with 10 bases between. CDR3 sequence: CAISEDDYTYNEQFF. CDR3 sequence (DNA): TGTGCCATCAGTGAGGACGATTACACCTACAATGAGCAGTTCTTC.

This clone was seen more than once but under ten times. This chain connects TRBV6-5 to TRBJ2-7; D unresolved. This CDR3 is 15 amino acids long. Germline CDR1 MNHEY, CDR2 SVGAGI. V gave up 5 bases and J gave up 4 bases, with 18 bases separating them. CDR3 sequence: CASSRTGAIGYEQYF. DNA for the CDR3: TGTGCCAGCAGTCGGACCGGAGCCATTGGGTACGAGCAGTACTTC.

The rearrangement joins TRBV10-3 to TRBJ1-1; D gene unclear. The CDR3 length is 14 residues. Germline V gene data show CDR1 as ENHRY and CDR2 as SYGVKD. The V end was cut by 6 bases, the J end by 1 base, with 12 bases between. CDR3: CAIRAEQSNTEAFF. The CDR3 nucleotides are TGTGCCATCAGGGCAGAACAGTCGAACACTGAAGCTTTCTTT.

V is TRBV4-1 and J is TRBJ1-1; TRBD1 might be the D (6 bases). Trimming stripped 1 base from V and 5 bases from J, with 29 bases between. This CDR3 is 20 amino acids long. Germline V gives CDR1 MGHRA, CDR2 YSYEKL. CDR3 in amino acids: CASSQVGPGGQKGRGTEAFF. Written as DNA, the CDR3 is TGCGCCAGCAGCCAAGTTGGCCCCGGCGGACAGAAGGGGCGGGGGACTGAAGCTTTCTTT.

This clone was found a few times. The genes are TRBV10-3 and TRBJ2-1; D is perhaps TRBD1 (6 bases). This CDR3 region has 14 residues. Trimming removed 10 bases at V and 0 bases at J, with 13 bases between. CDR1 is ENHRY and CDR2 is SYGVKD in the germline V gene. In DNA form, the CDR3 reads TGTGCCACCACGGACAGCAGCTCCTACAATGAGCAGTTCTTC. Amino acid sequence: CATTDSSSYNEQFF.